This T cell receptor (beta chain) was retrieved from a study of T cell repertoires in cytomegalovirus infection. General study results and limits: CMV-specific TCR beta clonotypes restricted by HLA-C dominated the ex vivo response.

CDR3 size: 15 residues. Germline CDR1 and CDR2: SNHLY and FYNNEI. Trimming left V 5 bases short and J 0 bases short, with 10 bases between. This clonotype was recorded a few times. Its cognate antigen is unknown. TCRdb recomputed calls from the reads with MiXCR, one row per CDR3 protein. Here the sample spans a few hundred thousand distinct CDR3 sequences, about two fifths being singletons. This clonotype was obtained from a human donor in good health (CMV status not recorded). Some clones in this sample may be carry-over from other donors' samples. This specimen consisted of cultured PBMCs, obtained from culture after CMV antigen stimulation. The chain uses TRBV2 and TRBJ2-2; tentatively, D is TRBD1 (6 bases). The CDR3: CASSLDSSNTGELFF. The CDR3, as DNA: TGTGCCAGCAGTCTGGACAGCTCGAACACCGGGGAGCTGTTTTTT.